A single TCR beta chain is shown here with its context. Its matching antigen is unknown. This sample was taken from a study of beta chain features in type 1 diabetes. Germline V lookup: CDR1 SGHAT, CDR2 FQNNGV. The CDR3 covers 14 residues. After removal of 6 bases from V and 4 bases from J, the junction contained 4 bases not matched to a gene. Expressed TCRB transcripts were sequenced, since all the RNA that had been isolated was reverse transcribed. Measured with immunoSEQ multiplex PCR; TCRdb has only the in-frame clones, and not every one. The sample lists some 150,000 clones, 6% to 7.5% occurring once. Points from the study as a whole: In comparison with healthy donors, patients had naive, central memory and Treg TCRB repertoires that appeared more similar. Fewer junction insertions and more nucleotide deletions appeared in type 1 diabetes patients. Whatever favoring of shorter templates PCR might show would apply equally to patients and controls.

Each sorted population was over 95% pure. The sample comprised central memory CD4+ T cells from blood. The chain combines TRBV11-2 with TRBJ2-1; 9 bases map to TRBD1. The clonotype comes from a woman in her twenties or thirties in good health. CDR3 nucleotides: TGTGCCAGCAGTCCCGGGACAGGGTACAATGAGCAGTTCTTC. The encoded protein is CASSPGTGYNEQFF.